This T cell receptor (beta chain) comes out of a study of HIV-infected patients and healthy controls. Germline V CDR1 and CDR2: MNHEY, SVGAGI. The CDR3 is 15 amino acids. V lost 7 bases and J lost 3; bases outside the gene matches: 8. All unsorted peripheral T cells were captured because whole blood was used without fractionation. This clonotype rates as medium-sized (0.01 to 0.1%). cDNA was made from 500 ng RNA using alpha and beta constant primers. Each of the alpha and beta chains got its own library through chain-specific third strand synthesis with indices. One entry per CDR3 protein, called by TCRdb with MiXCR from the 5' RACE reads. In the table there are more than 5,500 distinct CDR3 sequences, roughly 25% of which are singletons.

The material was blood, obtained before antiretroviral therapy. The chain links TRBV6-5 to TRBJ2-1; 8 bases line up with TRBD1. The receptor was isolated from an adult with HIV infection. DNA for the CDR3: TGTGCCAGCACCCCGGGGACAGGATTCTACAATGAGCAGTTCTTC. It is translated as CASTPGTGFYNEQFF.